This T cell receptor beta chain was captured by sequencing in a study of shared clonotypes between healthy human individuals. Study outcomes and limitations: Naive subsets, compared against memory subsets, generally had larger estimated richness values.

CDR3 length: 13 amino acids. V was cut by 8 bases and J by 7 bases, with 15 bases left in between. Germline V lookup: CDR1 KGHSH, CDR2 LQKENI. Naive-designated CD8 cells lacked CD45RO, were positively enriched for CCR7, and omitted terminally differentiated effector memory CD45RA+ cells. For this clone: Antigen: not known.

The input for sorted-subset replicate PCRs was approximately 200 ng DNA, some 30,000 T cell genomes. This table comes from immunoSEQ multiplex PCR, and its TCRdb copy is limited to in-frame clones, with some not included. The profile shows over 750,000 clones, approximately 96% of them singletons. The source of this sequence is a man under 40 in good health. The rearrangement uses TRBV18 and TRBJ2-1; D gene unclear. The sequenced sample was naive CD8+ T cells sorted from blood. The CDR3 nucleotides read TGTGCCAGCCTCCCCCTCGGTAGGAATGAGCAGTTCTTC. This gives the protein CASLPLGRNEQFF.